This TCR beta chain derives from a study of blood T cell repertoires in COVID-19. Study as a whole: Samples representing acute and convalescent COVID-19 were sourced from the United States, Italy and Spain. Sample material is recorded as cDNA or gDNA derived from T cells, B-cell-depleted T cells, or PBMCs.

How the authors handled the data: Amplification of reference gene primers provided the estimated nucleated cell counts. Sequencing used immunoSEQ multiplex PCR; TCRdb keeps in-frame clones, though not all of them. The DNA was the basis for D and trimming; V, J and clone size are from that table. The table lists a few hundred thousand clones, nearly 90% of them singletons. This CDR3 spans 19 amino acids. Sequenced sample: peripheral blood. The chain has TRBV1 and TRBJ2-4; the table's TRBD2 call for D was not verified on the DNA. TRBV1 is tagged as a pseudogene. The sequence derives from a man between 18 and 29 years old with active or convalescent COVID-19. The CDR3 nucleotides read TGCACCAGCAGCTCTCACCGATTTCCGGGACTACGGGGCAAAAACATTCAGTACTTC. Encoded protein: CTSSSHRFPGLRGKNIQYF.